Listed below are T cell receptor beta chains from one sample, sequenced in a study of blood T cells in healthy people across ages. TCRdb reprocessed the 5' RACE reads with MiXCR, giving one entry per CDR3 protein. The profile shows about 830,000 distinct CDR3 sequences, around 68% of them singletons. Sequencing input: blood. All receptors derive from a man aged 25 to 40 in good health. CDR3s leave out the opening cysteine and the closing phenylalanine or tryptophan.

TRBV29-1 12 SVDARIHSYGYT
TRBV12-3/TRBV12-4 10 ASSSQTEGQF
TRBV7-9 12 ASSLEGGANVLT
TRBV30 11 AWTFQGTDTQY
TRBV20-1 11 SAMPGQIYGQY
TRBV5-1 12 ASSAETGPVEQY
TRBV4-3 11 ASSQTVSTEAF
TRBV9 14 ASTHGGGQGNNEQF
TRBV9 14 ASSVSKAGVVETQY
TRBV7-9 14 ASSLGLAGVGDTQY
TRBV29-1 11 SVGAGTRGEQY
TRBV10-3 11 AISESMVETQY
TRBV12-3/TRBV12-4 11 ASSRVGADTQY
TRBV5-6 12 ASSFGVGGHKQF
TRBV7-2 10 ASGPFPTEAF
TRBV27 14 ASSPDRGLLGDTQY
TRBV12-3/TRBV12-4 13 ASRRVGRKNTEAF
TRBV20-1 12 SASSPGRNTEAF
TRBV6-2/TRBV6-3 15 ASRPPSGASGANVLT
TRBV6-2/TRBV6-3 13 ASSAGTSGRGEQY
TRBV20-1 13 SARTGGLSNQPQH
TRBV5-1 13 ASSFGQGFYNEQF
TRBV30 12 AWSVRTHGETQY
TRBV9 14 ASSVGGGRLYNEQF
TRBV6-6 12 ASSFGGEYNEQF
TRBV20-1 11 SARDWPQETQY
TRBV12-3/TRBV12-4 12 ASSASGGAETQY
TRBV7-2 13 ASMEPTGIIETQY
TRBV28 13 ASSPRGWLSYEQY
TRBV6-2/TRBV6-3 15 ASSYRGQRRLAYEQY
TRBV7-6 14 ASSQTTRPSGETQY
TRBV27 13 ASRATTGANYGYT
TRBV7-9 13 ASSLGRTPGDIQY
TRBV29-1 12 SVRLRGYTDTQY
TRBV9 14 ASSGTGTGFYNEQF
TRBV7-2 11 ASSLQSADTQY
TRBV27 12 ASSFGGSHQPQH
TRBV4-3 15 ASSQEGTSGSTDTQY
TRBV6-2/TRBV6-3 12 TSSQNYEAYEQY
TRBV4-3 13 ASSPGEGSIYEQY
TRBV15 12 ATSRVGRNYGYT
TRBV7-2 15 ASSLDPWQERNSPLH
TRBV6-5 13 ASSYEYLTGYGYT
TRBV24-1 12 ATRSTRNYNEQF
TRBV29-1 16 SVEGAWTGDEMNTEAF
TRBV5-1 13 ASRGPGTENYGYT
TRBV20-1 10 SASQLGNEQF
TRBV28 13 ASTSGGEGTDTQY
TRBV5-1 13 ASSPDRRSYNEQF
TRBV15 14 ATSRDVDSMNTEAF
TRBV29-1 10 SAITGDYGYT
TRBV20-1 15 SAREGPGQGLGQPQH